This T cell receptor beta chain was recovered during a study of blood T cell repertoires in COVID-19. Study summary: COVID-19 samples collected from the United States, Italy and Spain covered acute and convalescent phases. Nucleic acid was either cDNA or gDNA, and it came from T cells, B-cell-depleted T cells, or PBMCs.

This CDR3 comprises 11 residues. Trimming took off 5 bases at V and 13 bases at J, with 14 bases between the two ends. Looked up from germline, CDR1 is SNHLY and CDR2 is FYNNEI. This clone was seen only once. In the original analysis: The assay estimated nucleated cells by amplifying reference gene primers. TCRdb keeps only in-frame clones here, not all; method: immunoSEQ multiplex PCR. V and J calls and clone size follow that table, whereas D and trimming were derived from the DNA. The table lists about half a million clones, approximately 83% of them singletons. Sequences were obtained from peripheral blood. The clonotype was recovered from a human donor in a cohort sampled during active COVID-19. The chain employs TRBV2 and TRBJ1-2, with D perhaps TRBD1 (6 bases). The CDR3 is CASSYRDFGTF. The CDR3 coding sequence is TGTGCCAGCAGTTACAGGGATTTCGGCACCTTC.